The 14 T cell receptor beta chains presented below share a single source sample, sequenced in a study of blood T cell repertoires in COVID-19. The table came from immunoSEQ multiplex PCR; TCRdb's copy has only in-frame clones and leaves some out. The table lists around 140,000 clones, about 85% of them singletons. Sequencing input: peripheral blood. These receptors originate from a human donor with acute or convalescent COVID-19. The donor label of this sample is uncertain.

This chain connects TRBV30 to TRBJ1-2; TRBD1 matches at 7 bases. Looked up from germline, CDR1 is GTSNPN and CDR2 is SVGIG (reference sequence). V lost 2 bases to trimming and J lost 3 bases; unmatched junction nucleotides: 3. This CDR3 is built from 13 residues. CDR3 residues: CAWSSGTDYGYTF. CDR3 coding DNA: TGTGCCTGGAGTTCCGGGACAGACTATGGCTACACCTTC. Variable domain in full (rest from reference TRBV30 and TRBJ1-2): SQTIHQWPATLVQPVGSPLSLECTVEGTSNPNLYWYRQAAGRGLQLLFYSVGIGQISSEVPQNLSASRPQDRQFILSSKKLLLSDSGFYLCAWSSGTDYGYTFGSGTRLTVV.

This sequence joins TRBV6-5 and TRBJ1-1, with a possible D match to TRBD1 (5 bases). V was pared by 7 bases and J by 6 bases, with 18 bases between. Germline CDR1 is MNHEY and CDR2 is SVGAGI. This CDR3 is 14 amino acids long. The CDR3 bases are TGTGCCAGCACCGGGCAGGGCGGTTTTGCTGAAGCTTTCTTT. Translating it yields CASTGQGGFAEAFF.

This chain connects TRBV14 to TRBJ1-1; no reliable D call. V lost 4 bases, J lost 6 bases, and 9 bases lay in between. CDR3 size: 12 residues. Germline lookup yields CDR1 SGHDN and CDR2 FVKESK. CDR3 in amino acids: CASSPRASEAFF. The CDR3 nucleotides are TGTGCCAGCAGCCCGAGGGCGTCTGAAGCTTTCTTT.

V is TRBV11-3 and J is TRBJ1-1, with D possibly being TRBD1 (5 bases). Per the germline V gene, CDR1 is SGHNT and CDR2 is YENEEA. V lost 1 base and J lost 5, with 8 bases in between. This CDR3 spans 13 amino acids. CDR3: CASSLVGETEAFF. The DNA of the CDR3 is TGTGCCAGCAGCTTAGTAGGGGAAACTGAAGCTTTCTTT.

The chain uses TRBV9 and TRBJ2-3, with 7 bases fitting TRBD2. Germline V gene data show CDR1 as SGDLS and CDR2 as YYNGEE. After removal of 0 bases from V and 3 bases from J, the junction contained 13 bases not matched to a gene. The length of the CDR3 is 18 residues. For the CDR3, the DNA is TGTGCCAGCAGCGTAGGGGGGGGACTTACAATACGTACAGATACGCAGTATTTT. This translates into CASSVGGGLTIRTDTQYF.

The CDR3, as DNA: TGTGCCAGCAGCGTAGGACAGGGGGCGGGCCAGCCCCAGCATTTT. Translating gives CASSVGQGAGQPQHF. The chain combines TRBV9 with TRBJ1-5, with 10 bases that match TRBD1. V shed 0 bases and J 7 bases; nucleotides not matched to a gene: 4. The CDR3 has 15 amino acids. Germline values: CDR1 SGDLS, CDR2 YYNGEE.

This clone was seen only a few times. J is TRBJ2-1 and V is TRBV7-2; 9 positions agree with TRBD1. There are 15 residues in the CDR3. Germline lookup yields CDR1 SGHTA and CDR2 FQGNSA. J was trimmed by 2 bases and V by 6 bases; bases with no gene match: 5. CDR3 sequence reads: CASSRRQGAYNEQFF. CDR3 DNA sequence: TGTGCCAGCAGTCGTCGACAGGGGGCCTACAATGAGCAGTTCTTC.

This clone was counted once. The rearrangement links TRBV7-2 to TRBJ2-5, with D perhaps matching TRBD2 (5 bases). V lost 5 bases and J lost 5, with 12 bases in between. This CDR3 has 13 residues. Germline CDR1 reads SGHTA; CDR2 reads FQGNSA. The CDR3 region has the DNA TGTGCCAGCAGCCCTTCTACGGGGGAGACCCAGTACTTC. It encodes CASSPSTGETQYF.

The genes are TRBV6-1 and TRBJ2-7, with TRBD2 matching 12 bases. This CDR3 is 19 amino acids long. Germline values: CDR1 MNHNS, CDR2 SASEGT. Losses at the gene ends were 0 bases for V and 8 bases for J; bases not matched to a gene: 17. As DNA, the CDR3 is TGTGCCAGCAGTGAAGCGAGTCCTAGCGGGGGGGCCACGGAAATACAGCAGTACTTC. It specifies CASSEASPSGGATEIQQYF.

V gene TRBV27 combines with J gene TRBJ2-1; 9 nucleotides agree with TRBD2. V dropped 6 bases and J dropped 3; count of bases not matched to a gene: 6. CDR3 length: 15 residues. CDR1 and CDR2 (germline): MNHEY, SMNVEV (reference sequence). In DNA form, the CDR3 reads TGTGCCAGCAGAACCGGGACTAGCCACTACAATGAGCAGTTCTTC. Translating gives CASRTGTSHYNEQFF.

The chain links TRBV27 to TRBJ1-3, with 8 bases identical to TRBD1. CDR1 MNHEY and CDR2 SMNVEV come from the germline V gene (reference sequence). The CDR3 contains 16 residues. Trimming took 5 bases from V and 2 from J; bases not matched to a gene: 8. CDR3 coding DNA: TGTGCCAGCAGTCTAGGACAGGGAGGAACTGGAAACACCATATATTTT. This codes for CASSLGQGGTGNTIYF.

The CDR3, as DNA: TGTGCCACCAGCAGAGACCCCGGTAAGCGGAGACAAGATACGCAGTATTTT. Translation: CATSRDPGKRRQDTQYF. The chain recombines TRBV15 with TRBJ2-3, with D perhaps TRBD2 (5 bases). The CDR3 is 17 amino acids. Germline V gives CDR1 LNHNV, CDR2 YYDKDF (reference sequence). V lost 0 bases and J 5 bases, leaving 18 bases between the germline ends.

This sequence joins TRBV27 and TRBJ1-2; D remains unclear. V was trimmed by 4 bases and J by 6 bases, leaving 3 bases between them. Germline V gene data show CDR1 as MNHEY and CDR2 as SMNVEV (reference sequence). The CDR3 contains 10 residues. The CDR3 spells CASSSNGYTF. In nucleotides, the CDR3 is TGTGCCAGCAGTTCAAATGGCTACACCTTC.

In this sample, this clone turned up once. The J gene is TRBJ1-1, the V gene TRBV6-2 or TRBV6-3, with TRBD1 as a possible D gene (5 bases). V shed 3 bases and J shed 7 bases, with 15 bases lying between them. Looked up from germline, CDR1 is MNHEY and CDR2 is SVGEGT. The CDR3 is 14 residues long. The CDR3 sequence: CASSYLAGVGEAFF. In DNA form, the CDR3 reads TGTGCCAGCAGTTATTTGGCGGGGGTCGGTGAAGCTTTCTTT.